Given below is one T cell receptor (beta chain) in context. As handled by the study authors: Estimated nucleated cell counts came from reference gene primer amplification. Only in-frame clones appear in the TCRdb table, and some are missing; sequencing was by immunoSEQ multiplex PCR. D and trimming come from the DNA, and the V and J calls and clone size come from that table. The sample shows some 280,000 clones, around 85% of them seen only once. This entry is derived from a study of blood T cell repertoires in COVID-19. Study details: Acute-phase and convalescent COVID-19 samples originated in the United States, Italy and Spain. T cells, B-cell-depleted T cells, or PBMCs supplied cDNA or gDNA.

Sequencing used peripheral blood. The sequence was collected from a woman aged 50 to 60 with active or convalescent COVID-19.

The CDR3 DNA reads as TGTGCCAGCAGTCTACAGAACTTCTACGAGCAGTACTTC. Translation: CASSLQNFYEQYF. J is TRBJ2-7 and V is TRBV25-1; the D is unclear. The CDR3 runs to 13 residues. Between the trimmed V and J ends, which lost 5 bases and 3 bases, there was a span of 11 bases. Germline-derived CDR1 and CDR2 are MGHDK and SYGVNS.